Listed here are 8 T cell receptor beta chains from one sample, sequenced in a study of tumor-infiltrating lymphocytes in oesophageal squamous cell carcinoma. TCRdb re-analysed the PCR reads in MiXCR, keeping a single row per CDR3 protein. This table holds around 22,000 distinct CDR3 sequences, 38% found once. The sequenced sample consisted of esophageal tumor tissue. Every receptor here comes from a male donor with esophageal squamous cell carcinoma.

Comment on this clonotype: Compared with germline, one end of the junction differs, possibly owing to a read error. V and J are TRBV7-9 and TRBJ2-1, with no clear D. The CDR3 runs to 12 residues. Germline values: CDR1 SEHNR, CDR2 FQNEAQ (reference sequence). The CDR3 sequence is CASSLTDSPLHF. The CDR3, as DNA: TGTGCCAGCAGCTTGACGGATTCACCCCTCCACTTC.

This clonotype was seen a handful of times. The rearrangement links TRBV18 to TRBJ2-1, with 9 bases identical to TRBD2. The CDR3 consists of 14 residues. V shed 2 bases and J 8 bases; nucleotides not matched to a gene: 4. The V gene's germline CDR1 is KGHSH and CDR2 LQKENI. The CDR3 DNA follows: TGTGCCAGCTCACCATGGACTAGCGCAGATGAGCAGTTCTTC. Protein sequence: CASSPWTSADEQFF. Looking up the rest from reference TRBV18 and TRBJ2-1 gives the full variable domain: NAGVMQNPRHLVRRRGQEARLRCSPMKGHSHVYWYRQLPEEGLKFMVYLQKENIIDESGMPKERFSAEFPKEGPSILRIQQVVRGDSAAYFCASSPWTSADEQFFGPGTRLTVL.

This clonotype was recorded many times. In nucleotides, the CDR3 is TGTGCCAGCAGTTTGGTTGTGAACACTGAAGCTTTCTTT. Its translation: CASSLVVNTEAFF. The J gene is TRBJ1-1, the V gene TRBV12-3 or TRBV12-4; D gene unclear. The CDR3 sequence is 13 residues long. Trimming removed 3 bases from V and 0 bases from J, with 5 bases in between.

This clonotype has at least ten counts. The J gene is TRBJ1-5, the V gene TRBV19; maybe TRBD1 (5 bases). Germline V lookup: CDR1 LNHDA, CDR2 SQIVND (reference sequence). V was cut by 5 bases and J by 5 bases, with 22 bases left in between. The CDR3 sequence is 17 residues long. The CDR3 loop is CASSALSGPRKYQPQHF. CDR3 in DNA: TGTGCCAGTAGTGCCCTTTCGGGACCTAGAAAGTATCAGCCCCAGCATTTT.

This clonotype has just a few counts. This sequence joins TRBV3-1 and TRBJ1-2; D is perhaps TRBD1 (5 bases). This CDR3 is 15 amino acids long. The germline gives CDR1 LGHDT, CDR2 YNNKEL (reference sequence). V lost 4 bases and J 0 bases, leaving 12 bases between the germline ends. CDR3 loop: CASSRFGGSNYGYTF. For the CDR3, the DNA is TGTGCCAGCAGCCGATTTGGGGGGTCTAACTATGGCTACACCTTC.

The J gene is TRBJ2-4, the V gene TRBV11-3, with D perhaps matching TRBD2 (6 bases). With the DNA end fitting TRBJ2-1 better, the J assignment may be wrong. CDR1 SGHNT and CDR2 YENEEA come from the germline V gene. The CDR3 consists of 12 residues. The CDR3 is CASKGTSPGQFF. The DNA for the CDR3 is TGTGCCAGCAAAGGGACTTCGCCGGGGCAGTTCTTC.

This rearrangement joins TRBV6-6 to TRBJ1-5; D not certain. In germline, CDR1 is MNHNY, CDR2 SVGAGI (reference sequence). V was shortened by 5 bases and J by 5 bases, with 13 bases between the two germline ends. CDR3 length: 14 amino acids. The CDR3 loop reads CASSQTVLYQPQHF. CDR3 DNA sequence: TGTGCCAGCAGTCAAACTGTACTCTATCAGCCCCAGCATTTT.

A note on this clonotype: Without the conserved terminal phenylalanine or tryptophan, this CDR3 likely stems from a read error. The limits of the CDR3 on the DNA are not certain, so only TCRdb's listed CDR3 is given. The gene calls are TRBV12-3 or TRBV12-4 and TRBJ2-7; the tabulated D call, TRBD1, remains unverified against the DNA. The CDR3 extends over 22 residues, inclusive of both ends. The CDR3 loop is CASSLALRGWGFISSYGYTFGS.